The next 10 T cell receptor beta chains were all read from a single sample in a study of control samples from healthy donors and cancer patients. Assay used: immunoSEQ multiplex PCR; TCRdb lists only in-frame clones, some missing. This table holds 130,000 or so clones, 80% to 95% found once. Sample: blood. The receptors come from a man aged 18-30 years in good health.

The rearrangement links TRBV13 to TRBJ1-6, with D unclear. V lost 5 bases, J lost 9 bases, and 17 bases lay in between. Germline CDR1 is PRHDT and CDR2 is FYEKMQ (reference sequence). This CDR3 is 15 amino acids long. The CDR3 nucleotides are TGTGCCAGCAGCATTCTAATAACGGGGATTTCACCCCTCCACTTT. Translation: CASSILITGISPLHF.

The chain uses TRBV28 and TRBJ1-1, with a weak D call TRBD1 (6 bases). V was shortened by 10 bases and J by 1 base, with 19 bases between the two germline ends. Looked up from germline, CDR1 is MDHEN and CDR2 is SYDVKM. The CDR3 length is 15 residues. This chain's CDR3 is CATLSPTGGNTEAFF. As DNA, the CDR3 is TGTGCCACCCTATCCCCGACAGGTGGGAACACTGAAGCTTTCTTT. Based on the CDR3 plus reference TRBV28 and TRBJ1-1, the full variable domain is DVKVTQSSRYLVKRTGEKVFLECVQDMDHENMFWYRQDPGLGLRLIYFSYDVKMKEKGDIPEGYSVSREKKERFSLILESASTNQTSMYLCATLSPTGGNTEAFFGQGTRLTVV.

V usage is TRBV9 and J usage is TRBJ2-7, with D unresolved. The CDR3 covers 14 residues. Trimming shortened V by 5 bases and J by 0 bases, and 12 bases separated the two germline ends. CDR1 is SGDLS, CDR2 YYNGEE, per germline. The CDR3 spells CASSRTASSYEQYF. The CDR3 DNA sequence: TGTGCCAGCAGTCGGACCGCCAGCTCCTACGAGCAGTACTTC.

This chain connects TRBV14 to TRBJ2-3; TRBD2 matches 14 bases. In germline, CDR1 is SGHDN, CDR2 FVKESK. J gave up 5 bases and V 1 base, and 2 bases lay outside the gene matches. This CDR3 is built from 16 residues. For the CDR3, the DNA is TGTGCCAGCAGCCAAGGGGGACTAGCGGGGGTAGATACGCAGTATTTT. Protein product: CASSQGGLAGVDTQYF.

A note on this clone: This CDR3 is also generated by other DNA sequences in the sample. CDR3 sequence reads: CASSVGQGAFGYTF. The CDR3 DNA reads TGTGCCAGCAGTGTTGGACAGGGGGCGTTTGGCTACACCTTC. This chain links TRBV2 with TRBJ1-2; TRBD1 matches 11 bases. The CDR3 extends over 14 amino acids. The germline gives CDR1 SNHLY, CDR2 FYNNEI. J lost 7 bases, V lost 4 bases, and 5 bases had no gene match.

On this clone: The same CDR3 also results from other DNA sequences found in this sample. The DNA of the CDR3 is TGTGCCAGTAGTAGCCCCGGAGAGACCCAGTACTTC. Translated: CASSSPGETQYF. The rearrangement uses TRBV19 and TRBJ2-5; no clear D. Trimming stripped 4 bases from V and 4 bases from J, with 7 bases between. The germline CDR1 and CDR2 sequences are LNHDA and SQIVND (reference sequence). This CDR3 is built from 12 residues. The complete variable domain, with remaining parts taken from reference TRBV19 and TRBJ2-5, reads DGGITQSPKYLFRKEGQNVTLSCEQNLNHDAMYWYRQDPGQGLRLIYYSQIVNDFQKGDIAEGYSVSREKKESFPLTVTSAQKNPTAFYLCASSSPGETQYFGPGTRLLVL.

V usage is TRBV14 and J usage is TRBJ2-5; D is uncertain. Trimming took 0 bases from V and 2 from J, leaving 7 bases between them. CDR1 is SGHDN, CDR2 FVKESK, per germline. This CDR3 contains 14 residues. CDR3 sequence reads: CASSQDIGQETQYF. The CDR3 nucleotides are TGTGCCAGCAGCCAAGACATAGGGCAAGAGACCCAGTACTTC.

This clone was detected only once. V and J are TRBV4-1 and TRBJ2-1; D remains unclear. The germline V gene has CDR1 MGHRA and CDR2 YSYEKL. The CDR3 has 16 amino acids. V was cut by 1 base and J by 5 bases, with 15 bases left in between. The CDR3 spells CASSQVSLGRDNEQFF. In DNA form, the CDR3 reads TGCGCCAGCAGCCAAGTTTCCCTCGGACGAGACAATGAGCAGTTCTTC.

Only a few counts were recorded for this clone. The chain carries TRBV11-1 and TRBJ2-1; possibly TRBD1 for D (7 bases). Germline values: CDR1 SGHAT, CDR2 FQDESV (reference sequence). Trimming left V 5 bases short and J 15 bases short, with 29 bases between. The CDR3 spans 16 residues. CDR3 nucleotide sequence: TGTGCCAGCAGCACATACTCGGTCAGGGGGGCACGTCAAGGGTTCTTC. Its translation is CASSTYSVRGARQGFF. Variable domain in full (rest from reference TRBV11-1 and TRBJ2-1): EAEVAQSPRYKITEKSQAVAFWCDPISGHATLYWYRQILGQGPELLVQFQDESVVDDSQLPKDRFSAERLKGVDSTLKIQPAELGDSAMYLCASSTYSVRGARQGFFGPGTRLTVL.

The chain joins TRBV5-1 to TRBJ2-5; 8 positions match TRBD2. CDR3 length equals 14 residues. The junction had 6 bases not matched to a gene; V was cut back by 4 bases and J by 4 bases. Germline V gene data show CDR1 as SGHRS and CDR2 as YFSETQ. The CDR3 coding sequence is TGCGCCAGCAGCGACGGACTAGCAGGAGAGACCCAGTACTTC. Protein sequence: CASSDGLAGETQYF.